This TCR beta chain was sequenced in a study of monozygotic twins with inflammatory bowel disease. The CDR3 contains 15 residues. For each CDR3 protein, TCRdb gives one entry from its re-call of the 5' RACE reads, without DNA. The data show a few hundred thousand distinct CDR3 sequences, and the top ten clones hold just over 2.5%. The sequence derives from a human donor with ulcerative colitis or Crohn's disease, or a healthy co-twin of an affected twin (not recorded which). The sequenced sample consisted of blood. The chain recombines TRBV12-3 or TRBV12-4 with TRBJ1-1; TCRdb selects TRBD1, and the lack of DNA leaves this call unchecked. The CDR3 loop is CASSYGGGTGPEAFF.